Given below is one TCR beta chain in context. Naive CD8 cells, CD45RO-negative and positively selected for CCR7, excluded terminally differentiated effector memory CD45RA+ cells. Only in-frame clones appear in the TCRdb table, and some are missing; sequencing was by immunoSEQ multiplex PCR. The repertoire holds millions of clones, with over 85% as singletons. This record belongs to a study of shared clonotypes between healthy human individuals. Study context: Each donor's CD4 naive and CD4 memory cells filled three plates apiece, CD8 naive two, and CD8 memory one.

CDR3 length equals 14 residues. Germline loops: CDR1 MGHRA, CDR2 YSYEKL. V was pared by 3 bases and J by 9 bases, with 12 bases between. The source of this sequence is a man aged 18 to 29 in good health. V is TRBV4-1 and J is TRBJ1-6; the D is unclear. Sequenced material: naive CD8+ T cells sorted from blood. CDR3 coding DNA: TGCGCCAGCAGCCAGGGGTCGGGAATTTCACCCCTCCACTTT. It is translated as CASSQGSGISPLHF.